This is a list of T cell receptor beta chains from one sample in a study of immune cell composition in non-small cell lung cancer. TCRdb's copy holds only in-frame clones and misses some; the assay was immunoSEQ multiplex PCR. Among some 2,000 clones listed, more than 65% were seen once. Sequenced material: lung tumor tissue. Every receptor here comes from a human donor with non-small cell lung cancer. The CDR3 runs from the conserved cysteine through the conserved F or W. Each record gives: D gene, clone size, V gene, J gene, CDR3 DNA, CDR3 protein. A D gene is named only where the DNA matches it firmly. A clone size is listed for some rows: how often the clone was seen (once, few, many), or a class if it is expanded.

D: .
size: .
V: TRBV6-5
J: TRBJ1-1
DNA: TGTGCCAGCAGTTACCGACAGGACCCGAACACTGAAGCTTTCTTT
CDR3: CASSYRQDPNTEAFF

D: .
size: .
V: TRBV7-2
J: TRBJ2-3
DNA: TGTGCCAGCAGCAGCCGGGACACACCCTGGTTCCAGTATTTT
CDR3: CASSSRDTPWFQYF

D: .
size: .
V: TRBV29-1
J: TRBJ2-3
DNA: TGCAGCGTCGAGGGGTCCACAGGGAGCCGCACAGATACGCAGTATTTT
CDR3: CSVEGSTGSRTDTQYF

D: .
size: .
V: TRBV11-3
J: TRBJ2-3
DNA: TGTGCCAGCAGCTTGATGGGAGGGGGGGATCGAGATACGCAGTATTTT
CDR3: CASSLMGGGDRDTQYF

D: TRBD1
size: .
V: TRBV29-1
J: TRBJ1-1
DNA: TGCAGCGTTATTAAGGGGGCCGAGAACACTGAAGCTTTCTTT
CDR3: CSVIKGAENTEAFF

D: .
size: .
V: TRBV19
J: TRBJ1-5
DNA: TGTGCCAGTGAGCAGGGATTATACCAGCCCCAGCATTTT
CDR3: CASEQGLYQPQHF

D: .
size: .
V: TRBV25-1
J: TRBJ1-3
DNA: TGTGCCAGCACGGCTACAGGCCACCCAGGCCCCATATATTTT
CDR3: CASTATGHPGPIYF

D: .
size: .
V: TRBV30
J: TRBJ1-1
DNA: TGTGCCTGGATACTTCCAGGGTTCATGAACACTGAAGCTTTCTTT
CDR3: CAWILPGFMNTEAFF

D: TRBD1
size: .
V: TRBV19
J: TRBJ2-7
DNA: TGTGCCAGTAGTGCGGACAGGGCCTACGAGCAGTACTTC
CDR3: CASSADRAYEQYF

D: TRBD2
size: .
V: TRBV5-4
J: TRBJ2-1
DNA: TGTGCCGGTAAAGGAGCGGGGGTCAATGAGCAGTTCTTC
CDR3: CAGKGAGVNEQFF

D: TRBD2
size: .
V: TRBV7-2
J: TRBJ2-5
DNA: TGTGCCAGCAGCTTAGCACTAGCGGCAATGGGCCAGTACTTC
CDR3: CASSLALAAMGQYF

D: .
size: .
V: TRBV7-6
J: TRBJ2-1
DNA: TGTGCCAGCAGCTCCAGCTCCGGGTCCTACAATGAGCAGTTCTTC
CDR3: CASSSSSGSYNEQFF

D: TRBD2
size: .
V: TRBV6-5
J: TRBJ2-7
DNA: TGTGCCAGCAGTTCCGCCGGGACTAGCGGGCCCTACGAGCAGTACTTC
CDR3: CASSSAGTSGPYEQYF

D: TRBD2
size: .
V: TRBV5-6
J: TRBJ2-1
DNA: TGTGCCAGCAGCCCCGGCGGGAGGGCCTACTCCTACAATGAGCAGTTCTTC
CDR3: CASSPGGRAYSYNEQFF

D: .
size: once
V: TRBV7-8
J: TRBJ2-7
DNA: TGTGCCAGCACGATGGGACAAGACTACGAGCAGTACTTC
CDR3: CASTMGQDYEQYF

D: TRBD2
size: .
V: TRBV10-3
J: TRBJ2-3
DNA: TGTGCCATCAGTGAGTCGATGGCGACTAGCGGACTCACAGATACGCAGTATTTT
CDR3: CAISESMATSGLTDTQYF

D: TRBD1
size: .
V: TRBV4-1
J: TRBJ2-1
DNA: TGCGCCAGCAGCCATTTGACAGGGGACGTCTACAATGAGCAGTTCTTC
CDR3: CASSHLTGDVYNEQFF

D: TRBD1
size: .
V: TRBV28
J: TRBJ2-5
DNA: TGTGCCAGCAGTTCCTACTACAGGGGACAAGAGACCCAGTACTTC
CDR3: CASSSYYRGQETQYF

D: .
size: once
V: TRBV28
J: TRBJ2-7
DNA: TGTGCCAGCAGCACACTAAAAGAGCAGTACTTC
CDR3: CASSTLKEQYF

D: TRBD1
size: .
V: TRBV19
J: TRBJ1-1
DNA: TGTGCCAGTAGTATGGGGCAGGGGGCGAGGGCTTTCTTT
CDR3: CASSMGQGARAFF

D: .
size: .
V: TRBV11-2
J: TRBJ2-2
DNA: TGTGCCAGCAGCTTAGCTCCACTAGGGACTAACACCGGGGAGCTGTTTTTT
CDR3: CASSLAPLGTNTGELFF

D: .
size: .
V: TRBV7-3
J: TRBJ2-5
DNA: TGTGCCAGCAGCTTGGAGGGCAGTAAAACCCAGTACTTC
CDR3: CASSLEGSKTQYF

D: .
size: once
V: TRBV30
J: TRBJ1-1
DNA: TGTGCCTGGAGTCCGCTTCCAGGACAGTTAACTGAAGCTTTCTTT
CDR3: CAWSPLPGQLTEAFF

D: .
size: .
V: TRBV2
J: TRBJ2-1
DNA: TGTGCCAGCAGTGTCTCAGGGGCGGGTGAGCAGTTCTTC
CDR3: CASSVSGAGEQFF

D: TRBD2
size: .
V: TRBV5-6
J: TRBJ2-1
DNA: TGTGCCAGCAGATTATTTAGCGGGAGCAGCTTCTACAATGAGCAGTTCTTC
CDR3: CASRLFSGSSFYNEQFF

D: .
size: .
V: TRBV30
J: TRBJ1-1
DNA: TGTGCCTGGATAATCCCGGGACACCTGAACACTGAAGCTTTCTTT
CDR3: CAWIIPGHLNTEAFF

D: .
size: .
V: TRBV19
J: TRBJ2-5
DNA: TGTGCCAGTAGTTCCCCCGGGACACAAGAGACCCAGTACTTC
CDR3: CASSSPGTQETQYF